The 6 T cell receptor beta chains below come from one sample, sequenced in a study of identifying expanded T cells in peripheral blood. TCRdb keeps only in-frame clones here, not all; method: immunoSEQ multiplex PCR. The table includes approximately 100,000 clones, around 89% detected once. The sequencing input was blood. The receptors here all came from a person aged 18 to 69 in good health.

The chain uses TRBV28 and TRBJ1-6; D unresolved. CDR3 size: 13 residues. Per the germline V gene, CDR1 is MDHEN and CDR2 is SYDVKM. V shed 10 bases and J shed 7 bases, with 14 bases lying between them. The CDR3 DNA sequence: TGTGCCACTGGATACCGTCTAAATTCACCCCTCCACTTT. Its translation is CATGYRLNSPLHF.

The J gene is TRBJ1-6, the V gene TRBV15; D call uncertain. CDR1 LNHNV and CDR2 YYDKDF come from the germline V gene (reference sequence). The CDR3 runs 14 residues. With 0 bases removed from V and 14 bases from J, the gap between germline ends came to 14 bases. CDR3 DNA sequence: TGTGCCACCAGCAGAGAACCGGAAACTGCCACCCTCCACTTT. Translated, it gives CATSREPETATLHF.

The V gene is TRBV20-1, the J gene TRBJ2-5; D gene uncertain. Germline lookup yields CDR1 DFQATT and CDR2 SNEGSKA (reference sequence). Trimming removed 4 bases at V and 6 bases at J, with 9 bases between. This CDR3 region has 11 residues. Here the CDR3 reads CSATPAQTQYF. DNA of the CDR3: TGCAGTGCTACCCCCGCACAGACCCAGTACTTC.

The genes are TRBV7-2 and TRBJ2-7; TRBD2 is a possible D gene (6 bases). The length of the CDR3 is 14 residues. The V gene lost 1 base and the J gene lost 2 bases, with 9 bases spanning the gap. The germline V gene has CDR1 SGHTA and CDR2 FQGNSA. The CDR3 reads CASSLGTGAYEQYF. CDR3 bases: TGTGCCAGCAGCTTAGGAACGGGGGCCTACGAGCAGTACTTC.

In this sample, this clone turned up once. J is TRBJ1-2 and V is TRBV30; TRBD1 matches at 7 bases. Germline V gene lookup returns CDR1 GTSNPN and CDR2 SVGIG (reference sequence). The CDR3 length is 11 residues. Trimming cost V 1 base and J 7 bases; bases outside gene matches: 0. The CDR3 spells CAWSAGGGYTF. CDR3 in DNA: TGTGCCTGGAGTGCAGGGGGTGGCTACACCTTC.

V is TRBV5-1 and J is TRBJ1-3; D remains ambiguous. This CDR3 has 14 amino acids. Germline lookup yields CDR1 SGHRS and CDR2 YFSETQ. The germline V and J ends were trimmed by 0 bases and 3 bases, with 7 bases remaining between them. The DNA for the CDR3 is TGCGCCAGCAGCTTGGGAAGCGGTGGAAACACCATATATTTT. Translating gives CASSLGSGGNTIYF.